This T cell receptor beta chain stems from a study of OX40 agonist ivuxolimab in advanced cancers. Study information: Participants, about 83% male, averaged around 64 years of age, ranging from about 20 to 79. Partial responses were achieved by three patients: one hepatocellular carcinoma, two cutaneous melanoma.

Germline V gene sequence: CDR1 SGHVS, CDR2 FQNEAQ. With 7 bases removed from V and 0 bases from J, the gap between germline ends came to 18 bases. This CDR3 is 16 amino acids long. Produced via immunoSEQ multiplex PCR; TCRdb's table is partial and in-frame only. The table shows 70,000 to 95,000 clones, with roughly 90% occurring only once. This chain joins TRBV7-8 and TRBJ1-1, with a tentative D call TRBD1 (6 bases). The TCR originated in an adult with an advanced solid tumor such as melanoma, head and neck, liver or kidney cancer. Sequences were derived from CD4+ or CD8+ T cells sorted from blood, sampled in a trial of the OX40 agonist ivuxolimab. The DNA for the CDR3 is TGTGCCAGCACCCTAGAGGGGGGGAACATGAACACTGAAGCTTTCTTT. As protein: CASTLEGGNMNTEAFF.